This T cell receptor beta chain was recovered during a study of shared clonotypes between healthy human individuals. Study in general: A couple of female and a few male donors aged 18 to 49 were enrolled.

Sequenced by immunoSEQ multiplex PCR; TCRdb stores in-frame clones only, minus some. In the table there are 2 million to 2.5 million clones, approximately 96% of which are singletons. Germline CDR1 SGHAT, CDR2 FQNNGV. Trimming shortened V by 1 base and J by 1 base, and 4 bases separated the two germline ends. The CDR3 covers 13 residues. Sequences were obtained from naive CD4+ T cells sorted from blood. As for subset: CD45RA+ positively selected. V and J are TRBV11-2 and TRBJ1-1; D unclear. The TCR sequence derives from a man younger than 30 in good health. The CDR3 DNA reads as TGTGCCAGCAGCTTAGCCAGGAACACTGAAGCTTTCTTT. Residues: CASSLARNTEAFF. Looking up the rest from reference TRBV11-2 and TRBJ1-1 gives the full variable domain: EAGVAQSPRYKIIEKRQSVAFWCNPISGHATLYWYQQILGQGPKLLIQFQNNGVVDDSQLPKDRFSAERLKGVDSTLKIQPAKLEDSAVYLCASSLARNTEAFFGQGTRLTVV.